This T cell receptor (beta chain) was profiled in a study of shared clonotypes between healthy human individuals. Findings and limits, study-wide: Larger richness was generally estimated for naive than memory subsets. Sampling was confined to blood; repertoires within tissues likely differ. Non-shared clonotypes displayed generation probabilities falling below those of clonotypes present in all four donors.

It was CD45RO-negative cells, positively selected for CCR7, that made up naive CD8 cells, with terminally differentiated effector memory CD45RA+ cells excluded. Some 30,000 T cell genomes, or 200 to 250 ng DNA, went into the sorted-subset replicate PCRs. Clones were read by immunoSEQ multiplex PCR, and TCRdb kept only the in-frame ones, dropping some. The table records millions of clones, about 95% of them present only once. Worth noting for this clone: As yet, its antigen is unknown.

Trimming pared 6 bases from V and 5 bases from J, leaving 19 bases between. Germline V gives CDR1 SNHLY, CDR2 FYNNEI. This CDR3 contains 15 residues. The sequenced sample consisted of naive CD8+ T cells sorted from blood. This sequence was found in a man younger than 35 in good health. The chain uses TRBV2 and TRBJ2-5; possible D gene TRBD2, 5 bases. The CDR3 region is CASSLPTRRGETQYF. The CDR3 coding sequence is TGTGCCAGCAGCCTACCCACACGGCGCGGGGAGACCCAGTACTTC.